This record covers a single T cell receptor beta chain. Sequencing used immunoSEQ multiplex PCR; TCRdb keeps in-frame clones, though not all of them. This table has roughly 250,000 clones, 75% to 90% appearing once. The data stem from a study of cytomegalovirus exposure and HLA in healthy donors. CDR1 and CDR2 (germline): LNHDA, SQIVND (reference sequence). Trimming removed 7 bases at V and 4 bases at J, with 14 bases between. This CDR3 region has 15 residues. The source is a woman aged 25 to 45 in good health and CMV-seropositive. This chain uses TRBV19 with TRBJ2-6; D is unresolved. The sequenced sample was PBMCs. CDR3 nucleotide sequence: TGTGCCAGTACCTATGGGCGTGCAGGGGCCAACGTCCTGACTTTC. Residues: CASTYGRAGANVLTF.